Listed here are 5 T cell receptor beta chains from one sample, sequenced in a study of blood T cell repertoires in COVID-19 (dated by TCRdb to 2018 to 2021). The method was the immunoSEQ multiplex PCR assay. Drawn from immuneACCESS, this table holds only the in-frame rearrangements with V and J called that TCRdb kept. Clones are partly lost; checked studies trace under half to an unresolved V gene and leave the rest unexplained. In all, the sample holds 150,000 to 200,000 clones, and approximately 90% of those were seen once. Around 4.6% of the sample comes from the top ten. Sequencing used peripheral blood. The receptor set was obtained from a human donor in a cohort sampled during active COVID-19.

The chain combines TRBV3-1 (or the pseudogene TRBV3-2) with TRBJ2-1, with TRBD2 matching over 7 bases. Trimming cost V 1 base and J 6 bases; bases outside gene matches: 3. The CDR3 contains 14 residues. The germline CDR1 and CDR2 sequences are LGHDT and YNNKEL (reference sequence). CDR3 region: CASSQGSSGNEQFF. Here the CDR3 DNA reads TGTGCCAGCAGCCAAGGCTCTAGCGGCAATGAGCAGTTCTTC.

This clone was counted a single time. This chain joins TRBV4-1 and TRBJ2-5, with D unclear. The CDR3 covers 15 residues. Germline V CDR1 and CDR2: MGHRA, YSYEKL. V lost 0 bases to trimming and J lost 4 bases, with 12 bases between them. CDR3: CASSQEGPGRETQYF. CDR3 in DNA: TGCGCCAGCAGCCAAGAGGGCCCAGGAAGAGAGACCCAGTACTTC.

In its sample, this clone was seen a few times. The rearrangement uses TRBV6-6 and TRBJ2-7; D is undetermined. Trimming shortened V by 0 bases and J by 4 bases, and 4 bases separated the two germline ends. Germline-derived CDR1 and CDR2 are MNHNY and SVGAGI (reference sequence). The CDR3 totals 12 residues. The CDR3 region is CASSYSQYEQYF. DNA of the CDR3: TGTGCCAGCAGTTACTCACAATACGAGCAGTACTTC.

The chain recombines TRBV30 with TRBJ1-6; 8 bases are a match to TRBD1. CDR3 length: 13 amino acids. Losses at the gene ends were 5 bases for V and 7 bases for J; bases not matched to a gene: 4. CDR1 and CDR2 from the germline V gene are GTSNPN and SVGIG (reference sequence). The CDR3 coding sequence is TGTGCCTGGCAAGGACAGGGAAATTCACCCCTCCACTTT. Translating gives CAWQGQGNSPLHF.

A word on this clone: The sample carries other DNA sequences with the same CDR3. CDR3 DNA sequence: TGTGCCAGCAGACGCGGACAGGGCTCCTACGAGCAGTACTTC. Its translation is CASRRGQGSYEQYF. The chain is built from TRBV6-5 and TRBJ2-7; 8 bases align to TRBD1. Germline V CDR1 and CDR2: MNHEY, SVGAGI. After removal of 6 bases from V and 0 bases from J, the junction contained 4 bases not matched to a gene. The CDR3 length is 14 residues.